The entry below describes one T cell receptor beta chain. The data originate from a study of control samples from healthy donors and cancer patients. Trimming pared 1 base from V and 6 bases from J, leaving 12 bases between. In germline, CDR1 is KGHSH, CDR2 LQKENI. The CDR3 runs to 15 residues. The data were produced by immunoSEQ multiplex PCR, yet TCRdb's version contains in-frame clones alone and is incomplete. The profile covers 120,000 to 150,000 clones, with 90% to 95% appearing a single time and around 12% taken by the ten largest. The chain has TRBV18 and TRBJ1-4, with D uncertain. The TCR comes from a man aged 40-55 years in good health. Material: blood. CDR3 protein: CASSPRSLKHEKLFF. The CDR3 DNA is TGTGCCAGCTCACCACGGTCTCTAAAGCATGAAAAACTGTTTTTT.